The 11 T cell receptor beta chains below all came from one sample that was sequenced in a study of blood T cell repertoires in COVID-19. Method: immunoSEQ multiplex PCR; TCRdb's copy keeps in-frame clones and lacks some. Among hundreds of thousands of clones listed, 85% to 90% were seen once. The material sequenced was peripheral blood. These receptor sequences come from a middle-aged woman who had recovered from COVID-19.

The chain recombines TRBV9 with TRBJ2-1, with D maybe TRBD1 (6 bases). V lost 3 bases and J lost 7, with 20 bases in between. The CDR3 is made up of 16 amino acids. Germline V gene data show CDR1 as SGDLS and CDR2 as YYNGEE. CDR3 loop: CASSAFGVGGINEQFF. In DNA, the CDR3 is TGTGCCAGCAGCGCCTTCGGGGTAGGGGGAATTAATGAGCAGTTCTTC.

The chain uses TRBV7-9 and TRBJ2-7, with TRBD1 matching 8 bases. Trimming cost V 5 bases and J 4 bases; bases outside gene matches: 4. Per germline, CDR1 SEHNR and CDR2 FQNEAQ (reference sequence). This CDR3 region has 13 residues. CDR3 in amino acids: CASSGRDRYEQYF. The CDR3 bases are TGTGCCAGCAGCGGCCGGGACAGGTACGAGCAGTACTTC.

This chain joins TRBV28 and TRBJ1-5; D not resolved. Trimming cost V 6 bases and J 2 bases, with 8 bases left between them. From germline, CDR1 is MDHEN and CDR2 SYDVKM. The CDR3 is 13 residues long. CDR3 sequence (DNA): TGTGCCAGCAGCAGTTTTGGCAATCAGCCCCAGCATTTT. Residues: CASSSFGNQPQHF.

The chain is built from TRBV4-1 and TRBJ1-5, with D possibly matching TRBD1 (5 bases). The length of the CDR3 is 16 residues. The V gene's germline CDR1 is MGHRA and CDR2 YSYEKL. V lost 4 bases, J lost 7 bases, and 20 bases lay in between. The CDR3 DNA reads TGCGCCAGCAGCCCTATATCAGGGCAGCTACAACAGCCCCAGCATTTT. This codes for CASSPISGQLQQPQHF.

The chain carries TRBV10-2 and TRBJ2-4; TRBD2 agrees at 7 bases. The CDR3 totals 13 residues. The V and J ends lost 0 bases and 7 bases, in that order; junction bases with no gene match: 0. The germline gives CDR1 WSHSY, CDR2 SAAADI. The CDR3 region has the DNA TGCGCCAGCAGTGAGTCGGGGGGGAACATTCAGTACTTC. This codes for CASSESGGNIQYF.

V usage is TRBV7-8 and J usage is TRBJ2-1; D unclear. The germline V gene has CDR1 SGHVS and CDR2 FQNEAQ. V lost 1 base and J 0 bases, leaving 7 bases between the germline ends. The CDR3 extends over 15 amino acids. The chain's CDR3 is CASSLGASSYNEQFF. Written as DNA, the CDR3 is TGTGCCAGCAGCTTAGGGGCGAGCTCCTACAATGAGCAGTTCTTC.

This clone has just one count. The V gene is TRBV6-2 or TRBV6-3, the J gene TRBJ1-6; 12 bases align to TRBD1. Germline V gene lookup returns CDR1 MNHEY and CDR2 SVGEGT. The CDR3 is 16 residues long. The trim removed 0 bases at V and 9 bases at J, leaving 3 bases unmatched. The CDR3 DNA is TGTGCCAGCAGTTACTCGGGACAGGGGGCGCGTTCACCCCTCCACTTT. As protein: CASSYSGQGARSPLHF.

This clone has a single count. This rearrangement joins TRBV1 to TRBJ2-1; TRBD1, the table's D call, lacks a check against the DNA. TRBV1 is a pseudogene. The CDR3 covers 18 residues. The CDR3 nucleotides are TGCACCAGCAGCCAAGACCGAAGCGGCAGGGGGCTTCTTAATGAGCAGTTCTTC. This codes for CTSSQDRSGRGLLNEQFF.

The chain uses TRBV27 and TRBJ2-2; 7 positions match TRBD1. From germline, CDR1 is MNHEY and CDR2 SMNVEV (reference sequence). The CDR3 has 16 residues. V shed 4 bases and J 4 bases; nucleotides not matched to a gene: 9. The DNA of the CDR3 is TGTGCCAGCAGTTCTTACAGGGGCACCACCACCGGGGAGCTGTTTTTT. Its protein is CASSSYRGTTTGELFF.

The chain employs TRBV5-1 and TRBJ2-7; 9 bases align to TRBD1. Germline CDR1 and CDR2: SGHRS and YFSETQ. The CDR3 contains 16 residues. V lost 4 bases, J lost 2 bases, and 10 bases stayed unmatched. The CDR3 DNA reads as TGCGCCAGCAGCCAGATACAGGGGGCAATCACCTACGAGCAGTACTTC. Encoded protein: CASSQIQGAITYEQYF.

The rearrangement uses TRBV7-9 and TRBJ1-5, with TRBD1 matching 10 bases. Trimming removed 0 bases from V and 2 bases from J; junction bases left unmatched: 4. CDR1 and CDR2 (germline): SEHNR, FQNEAQ (reference sequence). The CDR3 spans 17 residues. CDR3 bases: TGTGCCAGCAGCTTAGCGCTTGGGACAGGGGGCAATCAGCCCCAGCATTTT. Its protein product is CASSLALGTGGNQPQHF.